This T cell receptor (beta chain) was retrieved from a study of T cells in narcolepsy. Whole-study context: Patients with NT1 or NT2 and healthy control donors were enrolled. Study-level results: Same-patient CSF and blood CD4+ T cell clonotypes included HCRT-specific and TRIB2-specific autoreactive ones. Autoreactive clonotypes reportedly recurred in blood of same and different patients, not controls.

This table comes from immunoSEQ multiplex PCR, and its TCRdb copy is limited to in-frame clones, with some not included. The top ten hold about 20% of the sample, which has under 8,500 clones, about 63% seen once. CDR3 length: 15 residues. Trimming took 6 bases from V and 4 from J; bases not matched to a gene: 7. The germline gives CDR1 WSHSY, CDR2 SAAADI. Comments on this clone: Its target is not known.

This receptor was identified in a human donor with narcolepsy. The sequenced sample consisted of CD45RA- memory CD8+ T cells from PBMCs. V is TRBV10-2 and J is TRBJ2-3; 10 nucleotides line up with TRBD1. CDR3 region: CASSRGQGRADTQYF. The CDR3 DNA reads as TGCGCCAGCAGCAGGGGACAGGGGAGGGCAGATACGCAGTATTTT.